This T cell receptor beta chain comes out of a study of blood T cell repertoires in COVID-19 (dated by TCRdb to the early 2020s). Describing the broader study: Samples from collaborators originated in the United States, Italy and Spain and spanned both the acute and convalescent phases of COVID-19. The prospective study material was composed of cDNA or gDNA derived from T cells, B-cell-depleted T cells, or PBMCs. Deeply sampled blood TCRbeta repertoires from subjects exposed to, actively infected with, or recovered from COVID-19 were included in the dataset. The repertoires were made available in a free public database intended to serve as a resource for research on the immune response to SARS-CoV-2. The samples were drawn from the first 160 participants of the ongoing ImmuneRACE study and from over 950 subjects provided by 6 global collaborators. A de-identified subject ID, COVID-19 status, age in years and sex were almost always included in the sample metadata. HLA class I and class II types, where available, came from metadata supplied by the sample provider rather than from assay-based typing.

Worth noting for this clone: No antigen is known for it. Per-base qualities were not stored, and no clone one base away is much larger.

Findings and caveats that apply to the study as a whole: The quantity of clinical and demographic metadata differed by source and by participant and was supplied without curation.

TCRbeta CDR3 regions were amplified from genomic DNA using the immunoSEQ Assay, a bias-controlled multiplex PCR. On the authors' methods: The number of nucleated cells in each sample was estimated by amplification of reference gene primers within the assay. Sequence reads were collapsed and filtered to measure the absolute abundance of every unique TCRbeta CDR3 rearrangement. For each sample, productive Simpson clonality was calculated by taking the square root of Simpson's diversity index across productive rearrangements. In its TCRdb copy, this immuneACCESS table keeps in-frame sequences only and misses some clones. Where compared with another copy, unresolved V genes explain less than half of these, and the others have no known cause. V, J and clone size derive from that table, while D and trimming were established from the DNA sequence. The sample table lists about 120,000 clones, about 85% of them with a count of one. The top ten clones comprise approximately 2% of the sample.

Collaborating institutions collected whole blood in K2EDTA tubes following their own protocols. For TCRbeta analysis, collaborators shipped samples in one of three forms: frozen whole blood, isolated PBMCs, or DNA extracted from either of those sample types. The CDR3 has 13 amino acids, counting the end cysteine and phenylalanine. Just the 39-base CDR3 DNA is kept, in frame starting at base 1. Taken from the germline V gene, the CDR1 and CDR2 loops are SGHRS and YFSETQ. The trim is 4 bases for V and 4 bases for J, with a gap of 12 bases between the germline ends. The rearrangement combines TRBV5-1 with TRBJ2-7; the D gene is perhaps TRBD1, from 7 matching bases. Input material: peripheral blood. The sequence derives from a man in his 70s with acute or convalescent COVID-19. CDR3 reads: CASSIQGRYEQYF. DNA sequence: TGCGCCAGCAGCATACAGGGGAGGTACGAGCAGTACTTC.